The next 9 T cell receptor beta chains were all read from a single sample in a study of shared clonotypes between healthy human individuals. Measured with immunoSEQ multiplex PCR; TCRdb has only the in-frame clones, and not every one. The sample holds some 630,000 clones, 55% to 75% seen once. Sequencing input: memory CD4+ T cells sorted from blood. The subset denotes: CD45RA-negative fraction. The origin of the receptors is a young woman in good health.

The gene calls are TRBV6-6 and TRBJ2-7; TRBD2 might be the D (6 bases). Germline CDR1 is MNHNY and CDR2 is SVGAGI (reference sequence). The CDR3 consists of 15 residues. Trimming cost V 6 bases and J 0 bases, with 15 bases left between them. CDR3 nucleotides: TGTGCCAGCAGGCCCGGGACTGGGAGCTCCTACGAGCAGTACTTC. This translates into CASRPGTGSSYEQYF.

The chain is built from TRBV6-6 and TRBJ2-2; 10 bases match TRBD1. The CDR3 consists of 15 residues. Germline V lookup: CDR1 MNHNY, CDR2 SVGAGI (reference sequence). Germline trimming cut 1 base from V and 6 bases from J; bases unmatched to any gene: 2. The CDR3 sequence: CASSYWDRGPGELFF. The CDR3 nucleotides read TGTGCCAGCAGTTACTGGGACAGGGGCCCCGGGGAGCTGTTTTTT.

This clone showed up just a few times. The same CDR3 also results from other DNA sequences found in this sample. This chain joins TRBV5-1 and TRBJ2-1, with D possibly called TRBD1 or TRBD2 (5 bases each). Germline CDR1 SGHRS, CDR2 YFSETQ. There are 15 residues in the CDR3. Deletions cut 0 bases from V and 6 bases from J, with 13 bases between. For the CDR3, the DNA is TGCGCCAGCAGCTTGGGGGACCGAGATAGCAATGAGCAGTTCTTC. It codes for CASSLGDRDSNEQFF.

The chain uses TRBV29-1 and TRBJ1-2; D is uncertain. The CDR3 contains 11 residues. Germline V lookup: CDR1 SQVTM, CDR2 ANQGSEA. Deletions cut 6 bases from V and 7 bases from J, with 12 bases between. Written as DNA, the CDR3 is TGCAGCGTCGTCCAGTTAACTGGCTACACCTTC. It translates to CSVVQLTGYTF.

On this clone: Other DNA sequences from this sample encode an identical CDR3 as well. The V gene is TRBV6-5, the J gene TRBJ1-5; D is unclear. V lost 0 bases and J 6 bases, leaving 12 bases between the germline ends. The germline V gene encodes CDR1 MNHEY and CDR2 SVGAGI. The CDR3 sequence is 15 residues long. The DNA for the CDR3 is TGTGCCAGCAGTTACTCGTCAGGTCCGGGTCAGCCCCAGCATTTT. It specifies CASSYSSGPGQPQHF.

To note about this clone: Other DNA sequences of this sample code for an identical CDR3. The gene calls are TRBV6-1 and TRBJ1-5; D gene unclear. The CDR3 is 13 residues long. Germline CDR1 reads MNHNS; CDR2 reads SASEGT. The ends were cut back, 8 bases at V and 0 bases at J, with 8 bases in the middle. The CDR3 loop reads CASRFYSNQPQHF. In DNA form, the CDR3 reads TGTGCCAGCCGCTTCTATAGCAATCAGCCCCAGCATTTT.

The chain is built from TRBV7-2 and TRBJ1-5; D might be TRBD1 (6 bases). This CDR3 contains 15 residues. Germline assignment: CDR1 SGHTA and CDR2 FQGNSA. Between the trimmed V and J ends, which lost 7 bases and 3 bases, there was a span of 16 bases. As DNA, the CDR3 is TGTGCCAGCACCCTACAAAGGGGGAACAATCAGCCCCAGCATTTT. Its protein product is CASTLQRGNNQPQHF.

The chain's CDR3 is CASSFDPGPRSEQYF. The CDR3 nucleotides read TGTGCCAGCAGCTTTGACCCGGGACCCCGAAGCGAGCAGTACTTC. V is TRBV7-6 and J is TRBJ2-7; TRBD1 or TRBD2 may be the D gene (5 bases each). CDR1 and CDR2 (germline): SGHVS, FNYEAQ. V lost 3 bases and J 6 bases, leaving 18 bases between the germline ends. The CDR3 loop spans 15 amino acids.

This clone was counted a single time. The V and J genes are TRBV4-1 and TRBJ1-4, with 7 positions matching TRBD1. Germline V gene sequence: CDR1 MGHRA, CDR2 YSYEKL. Losses at the gene ends were 1 base for V and 5 bases for J; bases not matched to a gene: 4. The CDR3 length is 15 residues. The CDR3 here is CASSQVGTVNEKLFF. The CDR3 region has the DNA TGCGCCAGCAGCCAAGTCGGGACAGTAAATGAAAAACTGTTTTTT.